This T cell receptor (beta chain) was observed in a study of T cell changes during pregnancy in multiple sclerosis. Libraries were prepared by immunoSEQ multiplex PCR; TCRdb keeps only in-frame clonotypes and omits some of them. The sample contains some 31,000 clones, about nine tenths of which appear only once. V lost 10 bases, J lost 0 bases, and 19 bases lay in between. Germline loops: CDR1 MNHNY, CDR2 SVGAGI (reference sequence). The CDR3 is 16 amino acids. The receptor was isolated from a female donor in good health, enrolled as a control in a pregnancy study. Material: CD8+ T cells from peripheral blood mononuclear cells, obtained in the second trimester of pregnancy. V gene TRBV6-6 combines with J gene TRBJ2-1, with a weak D call TRBD2 (6 bases). CDR3 nucleotide sequence: TGTGCCACCGCTAGAATTAGCGGAAGCTCCTACAATGAGCAGTTCTTC. This codes for CATARISGSSYNEQFF.